These T cell receptor beta chains were read from a single sample in a study of T cell responses to AZD1222 COVID-19 vaccine. Sequencing used immunoSEQ multiplex PCR; TCRdb keeps in-frame clones, though not all of them. The sample has 120,000 or so clones, about 86% seen once; the top ten hold 3%. This sample comprised peripheral blood, obtained 28 days after the second AZD1222 dose. The receptors come from an adult who received the AZD1222 COVID-19 vaccine. Both conserved end residues are part of each CDR3. Fields, in order: clone size, J gene, V gene, D gene, CDR3 DNA, CDR3 protein. The D gene is left open where the match is weak. Where a row states a size, it is once, few, many or the class of an expanded clone; other rows omit it.

size: .
J: TRBJ2-5
V: TRBV6-5
D: TRBD1
DNA: TGTGCCAGCAGCCGGGACAGGGGGCAAGAGACCCAGTACTTC
CDR3: CASSRDRGQETQYF

size: .
J: TRBJ2-7
V: TRBV6-4
D: .
DNA: TGTGCCAGCAGGGGGTTCTGCGAGCAGTACTTC
CDR3: CASRGFCEQYF

size: few
J: TRBJ1-1
V: TRBV7-2
D: .
DNA: TGTGCCAGCAGCCCGATGCCGGGGTGGGAAGCTTTCTTT
CDR3: CASSPMPGWEAFF

size: .
J: TRBJ2-2
V: TRBV18
D: .
DNA: TGTGCCAGCTCACCAATCGGTGGGGGATTGATCACCGGGGAGCTGTTTTTT
CDR3: CASSPIGGGLITGELFF

size: .
J: TRBJ1-4
V: TRBV25-1
D: TRBD1
DNA: TGTGCCAGCAGCTGGGACAGTGGGAATGAAAAGCTGTTTTTT
CDR3: CASSWDSGNEKLFF

size: .
J: TRBJ1-2
V: TRBV6-2/TRBV6-3
D: .
DNA: TGTGCCAGCAGTTACATGAAGTGGGATGGCTACACCTTC
CDR3: CASSYMKWDGYTF

size: .
J: TRBJ1-1
V: TRBV21-1
D: .
DNA: TGTGCCAGCAGCCCCCGCGGCGGTTGGGTCGTTGAAGCTTTCTTT
CDR3: CASSPRGGWVVEAFF

size: .
J: TRBJ1-1
V: TRBV15
D: .
DNA: TGTGCCACCAGCAGACGGGCGGTAGGCACTGAAGCTTTCTTT
CDR3: CATSRRAVGTEAFF

size: .
J: TRBJ2-7
V: TRBV4-1
D: TRBD2
DNA: TGCGCCAGCAGCCAAGAACGATCTCTAGCGGGGGGGCGGTACGAGCAGTACTTC
CDR3: CASSQERSLAGGRYEQYF

size: .
J: TRBJ2-1
V: TRBV30
D: TRBD2
DNA: TGTGCTTTGGGCCCCGGGACTAGCGGGGGGTCACAGTTCTTC
CDR3: CALGPGTSGGSQFF

size: once
J: TRBJ1-1
V: TRBV5-1
D: .
DNA: TGCGCCAGCAGCTTCGGACAGAGAGCTTTCTTT
CDR3: CASSFGQRAFF

size: .
J: TRBJ1-1
V: TRBV10-3
D: .
DNA: TGTGCCATCAGCCCCGGGGCTATGAACACTGAAGCTTTCTTT
CDR3: CAISPGAMNTEAFF

size: once
J: TRBJ2-1
V: TRBV9
D: .
DNA: TGTGCCAGCAACGTAGGGCAGGGGAAGTACAATGAGCAGTTCTTC
CDR3: CASNVGQGKYNEQFF

size: .
J: TRBJ1-1
V: TRBV19
D: .
DNA: TGTGCCAGTAGGCAAGACAGGACGAACACTGAAGCTTTCTTT
CDR3: CASRQDRTNTEAFF

size: .
J: TRBJ1-1
V: TRBV10-3
D: .
DNA: TGTGCCATCAGTGAGCGACAGAACACTGAAGCTTTCTTT
CDR3: CAISERQNTEAFF

size: .
J: TRBJ1-2
V: TRBV7-2
D: TRBD1
DNA: TGTGCCAGCAGCTTGGACAGGGCTGGCTACACCTTC
CDR3: CASSLDRAGYTF

size: few
J: TRBJ2-5
V: TRBV19
D: .
DNA: TGTGCCAGTCACCCGGGACACCTACCAACTCGGAACCAAGAGACCCAGTACTTC
CDR3: CASHPGHLPTRNQETQYF

size: .
J: TRBJ1-2
V: TRBV24-1
D: .
DNA: TGTGCCACCAGTGATACAGGGTTTGGCTACACCTTC
CDR3: CATSDTGFGYTF

size: .
J: TRBJ1-1
V: TRBV18
D: .
DNA: TGTGCCAGCTCACTAAAACTCCCTATAGCTTTCTTT
CDR3: CASSLKLPIAFF

size: .
J: TRBJ1-3
V: TRBV12-3/TRBV12-4
D: .
DNA: TGTGCCAGCAGTCGGAGTTCCGGAAACACCATATATTTT
CDR3: CASSRSSGNTIYF

size: few
J: TRBJ1-3
V: TRBV7-8
D: .
DNA: TGTGCCAGCAGCTTAAATCCCTTCTTTGACACCATATATTTT
CDR3: CASSLNPFFDTIYF

size: .
J: TRBJ2-5
V: TRBV4-1
D: .
DNA: TGCGCCAGCAGCCAACCCCCAGGTGGGGAGACCCAGTACTTC
CDR3: CASSQPPGGETQYF

size: .
J: TRBJ1-2
V: TRBV19
D: TRBD1
DNA: TGTGCCAGTAGTGCCCCGGGACAGGGGAACTATGGCTACACCTTC
CDR3: CASSAPGQGNYGYTF

size: .
J: TRBJ2-3
V: TRBV7-8
D: TRBD2
DNA: TGTGCCAGCAGCTTTTGGGGCGGGGGAGATACGCAGTATTTT
CDR3: CASSFWGGGDTQYF

size: .
J: TRBJ2-7
V: TRBV5-5
D: .
DNA: TGTGCCAGCAGCTTGGCCGGGGGACAGAACTACGAGCAGTACTTC
CDR3: CASSLAGGQNYEQYF

size: .
J: TRBJ1-5
V: TRBV19
D: .
DNA: TGTGCCAGCAAGCCGCCAAAACAGGGAGCGGAGCCCCAGCATTTT
CDR3: CASKPPKQGAEPQHF

size: .
J: TRBJ1-1
V: TRBV6-5
D: TRBD1
DNA: TGTGCCAGCAGTTACGAGGGGGCCAGGACTGAAGCTTTCTTT
CDR3: CASSYEGARTEAFF

size: .
J: TRBJ2-2
V: TRBV14
D: TRBD1
DNA: TGTGCCAGCAGCCATGATTGGACAGGGGGCTTGGCCGGGGAGCTGTTTTTT
CDR3: CASSHDWTGGLAGELFF

size: .
J: TRBJ1-1
V: TRBV15
D: .
DNA: TGTGCCACCGATCCCGGGACCTCGAACACTGAAGCTTTCTTT
CDR3: CATDPGTSNTEAFF

size: .
J: TRBJ1-2
V: TRBV12-3/TRBV12-4
D: .
DNA: TGTGCCAGCAGGGACCTGGTTGGCTACACCTTC
CDR3: CASRDLVGYTF

size: .
J: TRBJ2-3
V: TRBV11-3
D: TRBD1
DNA: TGTGCCAGCAGCTTATTGGAATCAGGGACAGGTACGCAGTATTTT
CDR3: CASSLLESGTGTQYF

size: .
J: TRBJ2-7
V: TRBV28
D: .
DNA: TGTGCCATCCAGGGGACCCCTTCCTACGAGCAGTACTTC
CDR3: CAIQGTPSYEQYF

size: .
J: TRBJ2-3
V: TRBV10-3
D: TRBD1
DNA: TGTGCCATCAGTGAGTCCCCGACAGGGAGAGAAACAGATACGCAGTATTTT
CDR3: CAISESPTGRETDTQYF

size: .
J: TRBJ2-1
V: TRBV19
D: .
DNA: TGTGCCAGTAGTACGGGACCCCCGAACTCCTACAATGAGCAGTTCTTC
CDR3: CASSTGPPNSYNEQFF

size: .
J: TRBJ1-5
V: TRBV2
D: .
DNA: TGTGCCAGCAACCAGGGGTTTAGCAATCAGCCCCAGCATTTT
CDR3: CASNQGFSNQPQHF

size: .
J: TRBJ1-1
V: TRBV20-1
D: .
DNA: TGCAGTGGCGCCAAATCAGGCGCTTTCTTT
CDR3: CSGAKSGAFF

size: .
J: TRBJ2-4
V: TRBV6-2/TRBV6-3
D: .
DNA: TGTGCCAGCAGTTATCAAGGGTATAGCATTCAGTACTTC
CDR3: CASSYQGYSIQYF

size: few
J: TRBJ1-2
V: TRBV6-5
D: TRBD1
DNA: TGTGCCAGCAGTTCTCCTCGGACAGGGGTCGGCTACACCTTC
CDR3: CASSSPRTGVGYTF

size: .
J: TRBJ1-5
V: TRBV27
D: .
DNA: TGTGCCAGCACCCCCTCGTCCCCTTCCCGCCAGCCCCAGCATTTT
CDR3: CASTPSSPSRQPQHF

size: .
J: TRBJ2-3
V: TRBV6-1
D: .
DNA: TGTGCCAGCAGTGCCGATGGGGGGGGCTTAGTGGCAGATACGCAGTATTTT
CDR3: CASSADGGGLVADTQYF

size: .
J: TRBJ1-1
V: TRBV6-7
D: .
DNA: TGTGCCAGCAGCCCACCGACACCGACGAACACTGAAGCTTTCTTT
CDR3: CASSPPTPTNTEAFF

size: .
J: TRBJ1-5
V: TRBV6-5
D: .
DNA: TGTGCCAGCAGTTACTCGAGAGGGGACGGGCAGCCCCAGCATTTT
CDR3: CASSYSRGDGQPQHF

size: .
J: TRBJ2-7
V: TRBV11-2
D: .
DNA: TGTGCCAGCAGCTTAAGGCTCACCGGGACCCCGAATGACTACGAGCAGTACTTC
CDR3: CASSLRLTGTPNDYEQYF

size: .
J: TRBJ1-5
V: TRBV19
D: TRBD1
DNA: TGTGCCAGTAGTGCGACAGGGAGCGGCAATCAGCCCCAGCATTTT
CDR3: CASSATGSGNQPQHF

size: .
J: TRBJ2-3
V: TRBV27
D: .
DNA: TGTGCCAGCAGTTTATGGGGGCGCACAGATACGCAGTATTTT
CDR3: CASSLWGRTDTQYF

size: once
J: TRBJ2-1
V: TRBV5-6
D: TRBD2
DNA: TGTGCCAGCAGCCCCGGTCGAGGACTAGCGGGGGGAAATGAGCAGTTCTTC
CDR3: CASSPGRGLAGGNEQFF

size: .
J: TRBJ1-4
V: TRBV9
D: TRBD1
DNA: TGTGCCAGCGCCGGCCGGGACAGTTCCTTAGCAACTAATGAAAAACTGTTTTTT
CDR3: CASAGRDSSLATNEKLFF

size: once
J: TRBJ1-1
V: TRBV6-1
D: TRBD1
DNA: TGTGCCAGCAGTGGGCCCGGGACAGCGCTATTCATGAACACTGAAGCTTTCTTT
CDR3: CASSGPGTALFMNTEAFF

size: .
J: TRBJ1-1
V: TRBV29-1
D: .
DNA: TGCAGCTCCTCCTGGGGGCGGGATGAAGCTTTCTTT
CDR3: CSSSWGRDEAFF

size: .
J: TRBJ1-1
V: TRBV7-2
D: .
DNA: TGTGCCAGCAGCTTCGGAGGTCCCATAATTGGGACTGAAGCTTTCTTT
CDR3: CASSFGGPIIGTEAFF

size: .
J: TRBJ2-1
V: TRBV3-1/TRBV3-2
D: TRBD1
DNA: TGTGCCAGCAGACTATCCGGGACAGGGTCCTCCAATGAGCAGTTCTTC
CDR3: CASRLSGTGSSNEQFF

size: .
J: TRBJ1-2
V: TRBV7-2
D: .
DNA: TGTGCCAGCAATGGAGGGCTCTATGGCTACACCTTC
CDR3: CASNGGLYGYTF

size: .
J: TRBJ1-2
V: TRBV10-3
D: .
DNA: TGTGCCTCATGGACAGCAACATTAAGCCATAACTATGGCTACACCTTC
CDR3: CASWTATLSHNYGYTF

size: once
J: TRBJ1-2
V: TRBV5-1
D: .
DNA: TGCGCCAGCAGCTTCGGCGGGGGCATTAACTATGGCTACACCTTC
CDR3: CASSFGGGINYGYTF

size: once
J: TRBJ2-1
V: TRBV9
D: .
DNA: TGTGCCAGCAGTGGAAGGACCTACAATGAGCAGTTCTTC
CDR3: CASSGRTYNEQFF

size: .
J: TRBJ2-5
V: TRBV19
D: .
DNA: TGTGCCAGTAGAGGAGTTCACGCTGGGGAGACCCAGTACTTC
CDR3: CASRGVHAGETQYF

size: few
J: TRBJ1-2
V: TRBV5-1
D: .
DNA: TGCGCCAGCAGCTTGGACGGGACCTATGGCTACACCTTC
CDR3: CASSLDGTYGYTF

size: .
J: TRBJ1-2
V: TRBV10-1
D: .
DNA: TGCGCCAGCGGGGAGGACAGCTATGGCTACACCTTC
CDR3: CASGEDSYGYTF

size: .
J: TRBJ2-1
V: TRBV5-1
D: TRBD1
DNA: TGCGCCAGCAGCACCGAAGGACAGGGTTACAATGAGCAGTTCTTC
CDR3: CASSTEGQGYNEQFF

size: .
J: TRBJ1-5
V: TRBV2
D: TRBD1
DNA: TGTGCCAGCAGTGAACAGGGGGCGCGAAATCAGCCCCAGCATTTT
CDR3: CASSEQGARNQPQHF